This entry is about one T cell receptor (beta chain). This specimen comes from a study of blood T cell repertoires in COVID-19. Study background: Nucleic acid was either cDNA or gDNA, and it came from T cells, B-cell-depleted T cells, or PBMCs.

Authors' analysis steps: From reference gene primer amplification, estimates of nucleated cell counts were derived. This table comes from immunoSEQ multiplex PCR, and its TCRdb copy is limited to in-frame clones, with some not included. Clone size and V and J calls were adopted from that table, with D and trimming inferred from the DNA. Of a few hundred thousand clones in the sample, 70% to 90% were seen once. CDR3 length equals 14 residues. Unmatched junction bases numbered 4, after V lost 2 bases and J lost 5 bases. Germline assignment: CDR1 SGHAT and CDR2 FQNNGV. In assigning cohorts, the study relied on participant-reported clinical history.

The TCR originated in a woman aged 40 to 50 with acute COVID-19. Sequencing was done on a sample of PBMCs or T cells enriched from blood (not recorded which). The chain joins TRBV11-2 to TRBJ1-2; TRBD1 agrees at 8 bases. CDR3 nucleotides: TGTGCCAGCAGCTTATTCGACAGGGGTTATGGCTACACCTTC. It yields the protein CASSLFDRGYGYTF.